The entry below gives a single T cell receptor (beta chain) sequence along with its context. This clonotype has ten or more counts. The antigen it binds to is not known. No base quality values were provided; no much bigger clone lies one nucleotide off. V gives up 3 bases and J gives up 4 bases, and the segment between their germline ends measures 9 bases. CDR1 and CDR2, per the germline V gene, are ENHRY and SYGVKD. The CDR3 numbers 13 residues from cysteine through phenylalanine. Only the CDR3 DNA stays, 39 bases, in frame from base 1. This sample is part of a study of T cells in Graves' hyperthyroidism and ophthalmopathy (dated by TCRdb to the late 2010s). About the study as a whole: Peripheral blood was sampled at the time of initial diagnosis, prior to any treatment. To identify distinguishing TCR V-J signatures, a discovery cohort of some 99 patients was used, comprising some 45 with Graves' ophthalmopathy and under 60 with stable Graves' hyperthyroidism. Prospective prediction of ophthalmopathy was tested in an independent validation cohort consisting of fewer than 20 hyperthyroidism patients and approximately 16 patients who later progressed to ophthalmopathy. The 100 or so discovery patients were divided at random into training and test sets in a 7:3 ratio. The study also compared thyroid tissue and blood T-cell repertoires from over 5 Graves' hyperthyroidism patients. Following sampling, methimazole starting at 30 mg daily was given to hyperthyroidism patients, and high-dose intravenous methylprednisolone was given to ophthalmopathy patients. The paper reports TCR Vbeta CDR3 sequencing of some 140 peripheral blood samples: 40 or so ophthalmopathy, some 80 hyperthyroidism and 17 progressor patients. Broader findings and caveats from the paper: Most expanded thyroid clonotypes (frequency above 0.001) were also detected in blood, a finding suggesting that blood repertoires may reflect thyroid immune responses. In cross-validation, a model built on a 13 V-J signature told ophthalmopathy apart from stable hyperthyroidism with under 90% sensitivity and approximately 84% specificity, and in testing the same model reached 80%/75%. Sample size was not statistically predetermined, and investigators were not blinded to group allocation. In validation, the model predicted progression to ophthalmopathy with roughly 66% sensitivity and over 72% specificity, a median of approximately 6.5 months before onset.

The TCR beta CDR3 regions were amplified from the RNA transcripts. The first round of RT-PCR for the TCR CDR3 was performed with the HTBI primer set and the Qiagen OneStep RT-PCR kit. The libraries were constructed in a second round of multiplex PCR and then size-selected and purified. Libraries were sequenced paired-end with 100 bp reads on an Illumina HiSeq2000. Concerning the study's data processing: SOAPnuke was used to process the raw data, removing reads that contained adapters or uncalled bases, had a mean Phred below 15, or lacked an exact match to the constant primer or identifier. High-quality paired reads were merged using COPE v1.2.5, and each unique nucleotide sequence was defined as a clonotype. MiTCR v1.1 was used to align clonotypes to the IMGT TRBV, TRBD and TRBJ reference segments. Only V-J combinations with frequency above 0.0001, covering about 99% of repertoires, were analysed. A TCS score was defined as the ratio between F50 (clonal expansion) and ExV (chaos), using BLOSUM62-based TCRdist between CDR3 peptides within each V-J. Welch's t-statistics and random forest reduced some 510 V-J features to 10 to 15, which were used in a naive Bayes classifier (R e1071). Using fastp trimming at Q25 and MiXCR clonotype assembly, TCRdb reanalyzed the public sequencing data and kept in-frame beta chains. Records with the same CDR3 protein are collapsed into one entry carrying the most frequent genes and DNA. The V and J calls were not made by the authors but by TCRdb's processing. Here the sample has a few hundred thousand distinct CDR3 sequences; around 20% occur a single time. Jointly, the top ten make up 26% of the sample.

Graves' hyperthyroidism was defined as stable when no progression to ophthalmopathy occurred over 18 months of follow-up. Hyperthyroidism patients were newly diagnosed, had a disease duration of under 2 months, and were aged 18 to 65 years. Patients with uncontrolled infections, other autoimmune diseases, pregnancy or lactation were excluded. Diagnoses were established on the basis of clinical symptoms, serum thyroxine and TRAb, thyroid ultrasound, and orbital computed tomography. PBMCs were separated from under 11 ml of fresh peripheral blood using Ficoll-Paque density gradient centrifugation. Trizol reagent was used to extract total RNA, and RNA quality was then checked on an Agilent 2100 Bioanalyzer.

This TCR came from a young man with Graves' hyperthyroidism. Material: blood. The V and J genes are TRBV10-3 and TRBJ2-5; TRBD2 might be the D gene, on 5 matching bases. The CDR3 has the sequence CAISDARGETQYF. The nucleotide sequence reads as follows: TGTGCCATCAGTGATGCTCGGGGAGAGACCCAGTACTTC.